This T cell receptor (beta chain) was sequenced for a study of blood T cell repertoires in COVID-19. The assay was immunoSEQ multiplex PCR, and TCRdb's table has in-frame clones only and misses some. The sample has about 180,000 clones; approximately 83% are singletons. This CDR3 has 14 amino acids. Germline V lookup: CDR1 MDHEN, CDR2 SYDVKM. The V gene lost 3 bases and the J gene lost 4 bases, with 10 bases spanning the gap. J is TRBJ1-5 and V is TRBV28; no firm D call. This sequence originates from a man between 60 and 75 years old with acute or convalescent COVID-19. Sequencing used peripheral blood. CDR3: CASSFPDWNQPQHF. CDR3 nucleotide sequence: TGTGCCAGCAGTTTCCCGGACTGGAATCAGCCCCAGCATTTT.